This TCR beta chain appears in the sequencing data of a study of blood T cells in healthy people across ages. The study drew donors from healthy Caucasian individuals in Russia aged roughly 6 to 90. It was with a sample-barcoded 5' primer and a J-beta primer mix that a second PCR of roughly 7 to 12 cycles was run. With 12 random nucleotides, a template-switch adaptor tagged each individual cDNA molecule. Using its own MiXCR run on the 5' RACE reads, TCRdb lists one record per CDR3 protein. The sample holds about 1.6 million distinct CDR3 sequences; approximately 32% are singletons and the top ten take approximately 10%. V lost 4 bases, J lost 0 bases, and 9 bases lay in between. CDR1 is MNHNS and CDR2 is SASEGT in the germline V gene. This CDR3 comprises 14 residues.

Sequencing was carried out using blood. This sequence was found in a woman aged 25 to 39 in good health. This rearrangement joins TRBV6-1 to TRBJ1-1, with no clear D. In nucleotides, the CDR3 is TGTGCCAGCAGTGCAGACGGACTGAACACTGAAGCTTTCTTT. It codes for CASSADGLNTEAFF.